This TCR beta chain was captured by sequencing in a study of read filtering for tumor transcriptome and immune sequencing. On the study more broadly: Whole-transcriptome libraries were prepared after DNase treatment.

From roughly 390 ng of RNA, a library with molecular barcoded alpha/delta and beta/gamma adaptors was made. TCRdb reanalysed the reads using MiXCR and keeps one entry per CDR3 protein. The sample has around 60,000 distinct CDR3 sequences, around 21% seen once. V lost 4 bases, J lost 5 bases, and 15 bases stayed unmatched. CDR1 is SGHRS, CDR2 YFSETQ, per germline. This CDR3 comprises 18 residues. The sample holds many counts of this clonotype. The rearrangement links TRBV5-1 to TRBJ2-2, with TRBD2 matching over 9 bases. This receptor was identified in a donor aged 40 or older with multiple myeloma. The specimen was a population of CD138-negative cells sorted from bone marrow. This CDR3 reads CASSPLEGRAGGTGELFF. DNA of the CDR3: TGCGCCAGCAGCCCCCTGGAGGGGAGAGCGGGAGGTACCGGGGAGCTGTTTTTT.